Reported below is one TCR beta chain. These data are taken from a study of blood T cell repertoires in COVID-19. The assay was immunoSEQ multiplex PCR, and TCRdb's table has in-frame clones only and misses some. The sample carries 200,000 to 300,000 clones, around 83% recorded once. The sequencing input was peripheral blood. The sequence was obtained from a man aged 35-49 years who had recovered from COVID-19.

This CDR3 reads CASSPVGSGRALGDEQFF. The CDR3 nucleotides are TGCGCCAGCAGCCCGGTGGGTAGCGGGAGGGCCTTGGGCGATGAGCAGTTCTTC. V gene TRBV4-1 combines with J gene TRBJ2-1; TRBD2 matches 11 bases. From germline, CDR1 is MGHRA and CDR2 YSYEKL. CDR3 length equals 18 residues. The trim removed 4 bases at V and 8 bases at J, leaving 16 bases unmatched.